One and the same sample provided the 14 T cell receptor beta chains below, sequenced in a study of T cells after yellow fever vaccination (dated by TCRdb to between 2017 and 2020). The treatment or condition label, as the study defines it: live attenuated yellow fever vaccine strain. Receptors were amplified or captured by 5' RACE. The reads were generated on an Illumina NovaSeq 6000. TCRdb cleaned the public reads at Q25 with fastp, built clones with MiXCR and kept in-frame beta chains. Identical CDR3 proteins give one entry, which carries the most common genes and DNA. The sample includes hundreds of thousands of distinct CDR3 sequences, with over 4% observed a single time. In total, the top ten clones hold under 30% of the sample. The sample was PBMCs, taken 5 days after the yellow fever booster vaccination. The receptors originated from a man aged 18 to 30 who received the YFV17D yellow fever vaccine.

In its sample, this clonotype was seen a few times. The J gene is TRBJ2-5, the V gene TRBV5-6; TRBD2 is a possible D gene (6 bases). Trimming shortened V by 6 bases and J by 4 bases, and 22 bases separated the two germline ends. This CDR3 region has 16 residues. CDR1 is SGHDT, CDR2 YYEEEE, per germline. The CDR3 bases are TGTGCCAGCACCTCTCCCTCAGCGGGTACCCGAGAGACCCAGTACTTC. It encodes CASTSPSAGTRETQYF.

Many counts were recorded for this clonotype. V is TRBV12-3 or TRBV12-4 and J is TRBJ1-6; TRBD1 matches 7 bases. The CDR3 runs 15 residues. V trimming: 3 bases; J trimming: 7 bases; junction bases outside the gene matches: 6. The CDR3 spells CASSFGQVGNSPLHF. For the CDR3, the DNA is TGTGCCAGCAGTTTCGGACAGGTTGGGAATTCACCCCTCCACTTT.

This clonotype was detected a few times. The rearrangement uses TRBV5-4 and TRBJ2-5; TRBD2 agrees at 7 bases. The CDR3 contains 15 residues. Trimming at V came to 2 bases and at J to 0 bases, leaving 4 bases not matched to a gene. Germline V CDR1 and CDR2: SGHNT, YYREEE (reference sequence). The CDR3 DNA reads as TGTGCCAGCAGCTTCATGGGGGGGAACCAAGAGACCCAGTACTTC. It encodes CASSFMGGNQETQYF.

This clonotype was seen a few times. The V call is TRBV5-1, the J call TRBJ1-5; D ambiguous. The CDR3 is 14 amino acids. CDR1 and CDR2 (germline): SGHRS, YFSETQ. Trimming took 0 bases from V and 4 from J, leaving 8 bases between them. The CDR3 DNA is TGCGCCAGCAGCTTGGATGGGGATAATCAGCCCCAGCATTTT. It encodes CASSLDGDNQPQHF.

This clonotype was recorded a few times. V usage is TRBV5-1 and J usage is TRBJ2-3; TRBD2 agrees at 10 bases. Germline lookup yields CDR1 SGHRS and CDR2 YFSETQ. The trim removed 2 bases at V and 2 bases at J, leaving 5 bases unmatched. The CDR3 is 16 amino acids. CDR3 loop: CASSFHTSGATDTQYF. The CDR3 DNA follows: TGCGCCAGCAGCTTCCATACTAGCGGGGCCACAGATACGCAGTATTTT.

This clonotype was counted ten times or more. The CDR3 loop is CSACPSIAGFSSYNEQFF. As DNA, the CDR3 is TGCAGTGCTTGTCCATCGATAGCGGGGTTTAGCTCCTACAATGAGCAGTTCTTC. The rearrangement uses TRBV20-1 and TRBJ2-1; 8 bases are a match to TRBD2. The V gene end was trimmed by 5 bases and the J gene end by 0 bases; junction bases not matched to a gene: 15. This CDR3 has 18 amino acids. The germline V gene encodes CDR1 DFQATT and CDR2 SNEGSKA (reference sequence).

The genes are TRBV6-5 and TRBJ1-2; D is perhaps TRBD1 (5 bases). Germline values: CDR1 MNHEY, CDR2 SVGAGI. This CDR3 has 13 amino acids. Trimming removed 6 bases at V and 6 bases at J, with 14 bases between. The CDR3 is CASRLSRGDGYTF. The CDR3 DNA sequence: TGTGCCAGCAGACTATCCCGGGGGGATGGCTACACCTTC.

This clonotype was seen ten or more times. The chain employs TRBV25-1 and TRBJ1-5; D is ambiguous. The CDR3 length is 12 residues. CDR1 and CDR2 from the germline V gene are MGHDK and SYGVNS. V lost 6 bases and J 6 bases, leaving 9 bases between the germline ends. CDR3 sequence: CASSETGQPQHF. The DNA of the CDR3 is TGTGCCAGCAGCGAAACGGGTCAGCCCCAGCATTTT. Full variable domain (missing parts from reference TRBV25-1 and TRBJ1-5): EADIYQTPRYLVIGTGKKITLECSQTMGHDKMYWYQQDPGMELHLIHYSYGVNSTEKGDLSSESTVSRIRTEHFPLTLESARPSHTSQYLCASSETGQPQHFGDGTRLSIL.

This chain connects TRBV5-1 to TRBJ2-7, with 7 bases matching TRBD2. The germline gives CDR1 SGHRS, CDR2 YFSETQ. V shed 2 bases, J shed 2 bases, and the junction held 16 bases outside the gene matches. The CDR3 contains 18 residues. CDR3 sequence (DNA): TGCGCCAGCAGCTTCGCGGAGCGGGGCGCCGACCGGACCTACGAGCAGTACTTC. It codes for CASSFAERGADRTYEQYF.

A few counts support this clonotype. This chain links TRBV5-1 with TRBJ2-1; the match to TRBD2 covers 7 bases. CDR3 length: 14 amino acids. The trim removed 3 bases at V and 7 bases at J, leaving 7 bases unmatched. Germline V gives CDR1 SGHRS, CDR2 YFSETQ. CDR3 in amino acids: CASSSGGPQNEQFF. In nucleotides, the CDR3 is TGCGCCAGCAGCTCGGGGGGTCCCCAGAATGAGCAGTTCTTC.

J is TRBJ1-2 and V is TRBV25-1; no clear D gene. The CDR3 is made up of 15 amino acids. Germline lookup yields CDR1 MGHDK and CDR2 SYGVNS. V was shortened by 0 bases and J by 7 bases, with 15 bases between the two germline ends. The CDR3 region has the DNA TGTGCCAGCAGTGAATATGACCGATCCTATCGTGGCTACACCTTC. The encoded protein is CASSEYDRSYRGYTF.

This clonotype was detected many times. This chain links TRBV7-6 with TRBJ2-2; D ambiguous. Germline-derived CDR1 and CDR2 are SGHVS and FNYEAQ. This CDR3 is 12 amino acids long. Deletions cut 6 bases from V and 7 bases from J, with 9 bases between. CDR3: CASRMYSGELFF. In DNA form, the CDR3 reads TGTGCCAGCAGAATGTACAGCGGGGAGCTGTTTTTT.

There are many counts of this clonotype. CDR3 protein: CASLGPLDQETQYF. In nucleotides, the CDR3 is TGTGCCAGCTTGGGCCCCCTGGACCAAGAGACCCAGTACTTC. The chain joins TRBV3-2 to TRBJ2-5. TRBV3-2 is listed as a pseudogene. This CDR3 region has 14 residues.

This clonotype was recorded a few times. V and J are TRBV6-2 or TRBV6-3 and TRBJ2-2, with 7 bases matching TRBD2. Germline loops: CDR1 MNHEY, CDR2 SVGEGT. The ends lost 10 bases at V and 2 bases at J; junction bases unmatched: 10. This CDR3 region has 15 residues. The CDR3 spells CATQSGAANTGELFF. The DNA for the CDR3 is TGTGCCACCCAGAGCGGGGCCGCAAACACCGGGGAGCTGTTTTTT.